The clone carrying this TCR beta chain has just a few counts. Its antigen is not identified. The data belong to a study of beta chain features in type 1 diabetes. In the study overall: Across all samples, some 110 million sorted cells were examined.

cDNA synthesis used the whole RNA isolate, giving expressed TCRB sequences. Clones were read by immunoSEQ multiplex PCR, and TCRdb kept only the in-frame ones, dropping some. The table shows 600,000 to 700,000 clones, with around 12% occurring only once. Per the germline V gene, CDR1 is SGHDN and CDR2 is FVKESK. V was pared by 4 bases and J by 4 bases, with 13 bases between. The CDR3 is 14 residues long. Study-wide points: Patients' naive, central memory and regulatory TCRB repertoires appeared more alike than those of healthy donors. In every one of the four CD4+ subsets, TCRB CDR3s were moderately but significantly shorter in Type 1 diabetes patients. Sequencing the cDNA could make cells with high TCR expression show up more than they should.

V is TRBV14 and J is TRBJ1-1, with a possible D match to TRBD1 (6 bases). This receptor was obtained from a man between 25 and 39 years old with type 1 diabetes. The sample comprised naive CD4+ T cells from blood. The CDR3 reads CASSPLTGATEAFF. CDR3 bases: TGTGCCAGCAGCCCATTGACAGGAGCCACTGAAGCTTTCTTT.